These 21 T cell receptor beta chains came from one sample sequenced in a study. TCRdb used MiXCR to reprocess the RT-PCR reads, holding one entry per CDR3 protein. The table lists hundreds of thousands of distinct CDR3 sequences, 12% to 15% of them singletons, with 3% to 4.5% in the top ten. The sequencing sample was made of memory CD4+ T cells from blood. The source of these receptors is a female donor in good health, serving as a healthy control.

The chain has TRBV20-1 and TRBJ2-3, with no clear D. Trimming took 3 bases from V and 5 from J, leaving 6 bases between them. The CDR3 is 11 amino acids. Germline lookup yields CDR1 DFQATT and CDR2 SNEGSKA (reference sequence). The CDR3 coding sequence is TGCAGTGCTAGTAAGGGAGATACGCAGTATTTT. This sequence encodes CSASKGDTQYF.

Only a few counts were recorded for this clonotype. The junction departs from germline at one end; a sequencing error may be responsible. The gene calls are TRBV12-3 or TRBV12-4 and TRBJ2-5, with D possibly matching TRBD1 (6 bases). The CDR3 runs to 14 residues. This CDR3 is CASSLRQDQKTQYF. The CDR3 DNA follows: TGTGCCAGCAGCCTCCGACAGGACCAAAAGACCCAGTACTTC.

This clonotype was seen a handful of times. V and J are TRBV10-3 and TRBJ2-3; perhaps D is TRBD1 or TRBD2 (5 bases each). Deletions cut 2 bases from V and 4 bases from J, with 13 bases between. The CDR3 covers 15 residues. CDR1 is ENHRY, CDR2 SYGVKD, per germline. Here the CDR3 reads CAISEGASRADTQYF. The CDR3 bases are TGTGCCATCAGTGAGGGGGCTAGCCGAGCAGATACGCAGTATTTT.

V gene TRBV28 combines with J gene TRBJ2-6, with D possibly being TRBD1 (6 bases). The CDR3 has 16 residues. Trimming shortened V by 4 bases and J by 2 bases, and 12 bases separated the two germline ends. Germline CDR1 reads MDHEN; CDR2 reads SYDVKM. This chain's CDR3 is CASSSSGATGANVLTF. The CDR3 region has the DNA TGTGCCAGCAGTTCATCAGGGGCAACTGGGGCCAACGTCCTGACTTTC.

The V and J genes are TRBV20-1 and TRBJ2-1, with D perhaps matching TRBD1 (6 bases). V lost 2 bases to trimming and J lost 1 base, with 12 bases between them. The germline CDR1 and CDR2 sequences are DFQATT and SNEGSKA (reference sequence). The CDR3 extends over 15 amino acids. The CDR3 here is CSARRGSGSYNEQFF. The CDR3 bases are TGCAGTGCTAGAAGGGGGTCAGGGTCCTACAATGAGCAGTTCTTC.

The rearrangement joins TRBV5-6 to TRBJ1-5; D unclear. The germline V and J ends were trimmed by 3 bases and 0 bases, with 7 bases remaining between them. CDR3 length: 14 amino acids. CDR1 and CDR2 (germline): SGHDT, YYEEEE. The CDR3 is CASSSKASNQPQHF. CDR3 coding DNA: TGTGCCAGCAGCTCCAAAGCTAGCAATCAGCCCCAGCATTTT.

There are a few counts of this clonotype. The gene calls are TRBV6-5 and TRBJ2-5; D might be TRBD1 (6 bases). The CDR3 has 13 amino acids. Trimming cost V 8 bases and J 1 base, with 11 bases left between them. CDR1 is MNHEY and CDR2 is SVGAGI in the germline V gene. CDR3 DNA sequence: TGTGCCAGCTACAGGGCAGCCCAAGAGACCCAGTACTTC. It yields the protein CASYRAAQETQYF.

This clonotype came up once. The genes are TRBV4-1 and TRBJ1-1; D gene uncertain. Trimming cost V 0 bases and J 1 base, with 6 bases left between them. The CDR3 runs 14 residues. Germline CDR1 and CDR2: MGHRA and YSYEKL. The CDR3 coding sequence is TGCGCCAGCAGCCAAGATAGATCGAACACTGAAGCTTTCTTT. Its protein is CASSQDRSNTEAFF.

The chain couples TRBV20-1 to TRBJ2-3; 8 bases are a match to TRBD1. Germline assignment: CDR1 DFQATT and CDR2 SNEGSKA (reference sequence). The CDR3 covers 16 residues. The junction had 17 bases not matched to a gene; V was cut back by 6 bases and J by 6 bases. This CDR3 is CSAASKRTGHMDTQYF. CDR3 sequence (DNA): TGCAGTGCCGCCTCTAAACGGACAGGGCACATGGATACGCAGTATTTT.

Ten or more counts support this clonotype. V usage is TRBV5-1 and J usage is TRBJ2-1, with a possible D match to TRBD2 (5 bases). The germline V gene has CDR1 SGHRS and CDR2 YFSETQ. The length of the CDR3 is 14 residues. Trimming removed 5 bases at V and 3 bases at J, with 12 bases between. Here the CDR3 reads CASRPAGSYNEQFF. CDR3 in DNA: TGCGCCAGCAGGCCGGCGGGCAGCTACAATGAGCAGTTCTTC.

This clonotype appeared many times. The chain has TRBV29-1 and TRBJ1-1, with unresolved D. The CDR3 covers 14 residues. Per germline, CDR1 SQVTM and CDR2 ANQGSEA. V lost 5 bases, J lost 3 bases, and 16 bases lay in between. The CDR3 loop is CSVPDRERDTEAFF. In DNA form, the CDR3 reads TGCAGCGTTCCAGACCGGGAGAGGGACACTGAAGCTTTCTTT.

The genes are TRBV2 and TRBJ1-5; D gene uncertain. The V gene lost 2 bases and the J gene lost 0 bases, with 5 bases spanning the gap. The CDR3 consists of 14 residues. From germline, CDR1 is SNHLY and CDR2 FYNNEI. CDR3 DNA: TGTGCCAGCAGTGAATTGATTAGCAATCAGCCCCAGCATTTT. It yields the protein CASSELISNQPQHF.

This clonotype was observed a handful of times. V and J are TRBV10-2 and TRBJ2-7, with D maybe TRBD2 (5 bases). V was pared by 8 bases and J by 6 bases, with 11 bases between. CDR3 length equals 11 residues. CDR1 is WSHSY, CDR2 SAAADI, per germline. The chain's CDR3 is CASGWELEQYF. The DNA of the CDR3 is TGCGCCAGCGGGTGGGAGCTCGAGCAGTACTTC.

This chain links TRBV7-2 with TRBJ2-7; D is possibly TRBD1 (6 bases). The germline V and J ends were trimmed by 6 bases and 5 bases, with 14 bases remaining between them. Germline values: CDR1 SGHTA, CDR2 FQGNSA. The CDR3 loop spans 13 amino acids. CDR3 nucleotide sequence: TGTGCCAGCAGGGACAGTTCCCCCGACGAGCAGTACTTC. This gives the protein CASRDSSPDEQYF.

The chain joins TRBV18 to TRBJ2-3; D possibly corresponds to TRBD1 (5 bases). The CDR3 is 15 residues long. From germline, CDR1 is KGHSH and CDR2 LQKENI. The V end lost 3 bases, the J end lost 5 bases, and 15 bases lay between the germline ends. This CDR3 is CASSPWQGRGDTQYF. The CDR3 region has the DNA TGTGCCAGCTCACCGTGGCAGGGAAGAGGAGATACGCAGTATTTT.

The CDR3 DNA follows: TGTGCCAGCAGCTTAGGCATGTCTTCCGAGCAGTACTTC. Translation: CASSLGMSSEQYF. The chain recombines TRBV11-3 with TRBJ2-7; D call uncertain. The germline gives CDR1 SGHNT, CDR2 YENEEA. Deletions cut 1 base from V and 6 bases from J, with 10 bases between. The CDR3 loop spans 13 amino acids.

V usage is TRBV18 and J usage is TRBJ1-1; the D gene is possibly TRBD1 (5 bases). Germline CDR1 and CDR2: KGHSH and LQKENI. The CDR3 contains 15 residues. V lost 3 bases and J 5 bases, leaving 16 bases between the germline ends. The CDR3 region has the DNA TGTGCCAGCTCACCCTTAGGGGACCCTGAGACTGAAGCTTTCTTT. Translation gives CASSPLGDPETEAFF.

The V call is TRBV20-1, the J call TRBJ2-7; 8 bases align to TRBD2. V was pared by 1 base and J by 5 bases, with 10 bases of the junction left unmatched. Germline V gene sequence: CDR1 DFQATT, CDR2 SNEGSKA (reference sequence). There are 15 residues in the CDR3. The CDR3 is CSARVVGRAGNEQYF. CDR3 sequence (DNA): TGCAGTGCTAGAGTCGTCGGGAGGGCCGGGAACGAGCAGTACTTC.

This clonotype was observed many times. CDR3 DNA: TGTGCCAGCAGCTTGAATCGGGACAATGAGCAGTTCTTC. This encodes CASSLNRDNEQFF. The V and J genes are TRBV7-3 and TRBJ2-1, with D unclear. Germline-derived CDR1 and CDR2 are SGHTA and FQGTGA. The CDR3 has 13 residues. The V and J ends lost 3 bases and 5 bases respectively, with 8 bases between them.

This clonotype was seen ten or more times. The chain employs TRBV5-1 and TRBJ2-2, with D maybe TRBD1 (6 bases). The V gene lost 0 bases and the J gene lost 7 bases, with 10 bases spanning the gap. Per germline, CDR1 SGHRS and CDR2 YFSETQ. CDR3 length: 14 amino acids. The CDR3 here is CASSLETGVGELFF. The CDR3 region has the DNA TGCGCCAGCAGCTTGGAGACAGGCGTCGGGGAGCTGTTTTTT.

In DNA, the CDR3 is TGTGCCACCAGTGATCCCACCGGCCCCCCGGGCTACACCTTC. Its translation is CATSDPTGPPGYTF. This sequence joins TRBV24-1 and TRBJ1-2; D gene unclear. This CDR3 comprises 14 residues. Trimming took 3 bases from V and 8 from J, leaving 15 bases between them. CDR1 is KGHDR, CDR2 SFDVKD, per germline.